This paragraph covers one T cell receptor (beta chain) sequence. Its target antigen remains unknown. Base qualities were left out, and no much larger clone turns up one base away. From cysteine to phenylalanine, the CDR3 is 15 amino acids long. Just CDR3 DNA is preserved here, 45 bases in frame from base 1. CDR1 and CDR2 are read off the germline V gene as SGHRS and YFSETQ. V loses 0 bases at its end and J loses 2 bases; junction bases beyond the gene matches: 2. This record belongs to a study of cytomegalovirus exposure and HLA in healthy donors (TCRdb year 2017). Some background on the complete study: An earlier analysis of roughly 630 of the donors reported about 290 Gb of sequence data and some 100 million unique TCR beta sequences from about 179 million T cells. An early release covering 550 to 700 HLA-typed donors comprised about 300 gigabases of sequencing data and some 79 million unique TCR sequences. Of the roughly 400 genotyped donors, over 65% fell in the genetic ancestry cluster associated with self-reported Caucasian donors. The study aimed to test whether cataloging public T cell receptors could reveal signatures of past pathogen exposure. The T cell repertoires of 670 or so subjects were profiled by immunosequencing and related to cytomegalovirus serostatus. Along with the approximately 700-subject first cohort, a separate validation cohort of over a hundred different subjects was used. High-throughput TCR immunosequencing, statistical association of individual TCRs with disease status, and machine learning were combined to predict cytomegalovirus infection status. To study patterns of TCR occurrence, a later analysis re-analyzed previously published TCR beta repertoires from 600 to 750 donors and added high-resolution HLA genotyping. Rather than using new phenotypic data, the later analysis identified candidate immune exposures from TCR beta sequences and from how often those sequences occurred across donors. An earlier analysis of about 620 of the donors applied high-throughput TCR beta sequencing to assess whether each TCR beta V gene segment acted as functional or pseudogenic. Donor age, sex, ethnicity and CMV serostatus were collected together with the repertoire data. Genome-wide SNP genotypes for about 65% of the 666 donors were used in a later genetic analysis, which treated that subset as a discovery cohort. All discovery cohort repertoires had been generated on a single sequencing platform. Both class I and class II loci were covered by HLA typing, at four-digit resolution. The number of typed donors differed by locus: about 620-630 for A, B, C, DRB1 and DQB1; 522 for DQA1; some 610 for DPA1; and around 470 for DPB1. Five DR-DQ haplotypes were treated as single units for association and clustering because of strong linkage in the cohort. Among roughly 370 genotyped donors of the cohort, an average of about 240,000 unique TCR beta nucleotide sequences were sequenced per donor, roughly a sixth of them non-productive.

Library method: the immunoSEQ multiplex PCR assay. For the multiplex PCR, a mixture combining 60 forward primers for TCR Vbeta segments and 13 reverse primers for TCR Jbeta segments was used. The CDR3 region of rearranged TCR beta genes was amplified from genomic DNA with a multiplex PCR assay. The amplified TCR beta libraries were sequenced on the Illumina HiSeq System as 87-base-pair reads. The authors processed their data as follows. Across the 670 or so repertoires, a later analysis counted 78 million or so unique TCR beta chains, 9 million to 14 million of which were shared by at least two donors. A nearest-neighbor algorithm error-corrected the raw reads and collapsed the reads into unique sequences, merging closely related sequences to remove PCR and sequencing errors. V, D and J gene segments were assigned by aligning CDR3 sequences to IMGT reference sequences. For a sequence to be retained, a match of at least six nucleotides to both a V gene segment and a J gene segment was required. A rearrangement counted as productive if the CDR3 had no stop codons and remained in frame with V and J, and every other rearrangement counted as non-productive. CDR3 was defined by IMGT convention, running from the second conserved V-encoded cysteine to the conserved J-encoded phenylalanine. Sequences without an unambiguous match to a single V gene segment were excluded from the earlier analysis of approximately 600 of the donors. In an earlier analysis of almost 600 of the donors, a V segment was called functional when productive rearrangements were above 56.7%, and segregating when the standard deviation between donors exceeded 5%. A statistical classification framework was developed to diagnose cytomegalovirus status using the catalog of TCR beta chain sequences. In a later analysis, V and J genes were assigned by comparing TCR nucleotide sequences against IMGT/GENE-DB human TR gene sequences. The TCRdist pipeline was used in a later analysis to assign CDR3 sequences and most-parsimonious VDJ recombination scenarios. In a later analysis, each TCR beta chain was defined by its CDR3 amino acid sequence together with its V-gene family, and reads lacking a unique V-gene family were excluded. To address suspected cross-contamination and a sequencing artifact, a later analysis removed approximately 590 highly shared, low-generation-probability nucleotide sequences. For each public chain, a later analysis derived a clonal expansion index from normalized ranks of inferred template counts within each repertoire. In a later analysis, generation probabilities were computed using a VDJ recombination model fitted to out-of-frame rearrangements, and the results were checked against IGoR. In a later analysis, hypergeometric tests were used to score TCR-TCR, TCR-HLA and TCR-CMV co-occurrence, with a repertoire-size bias correction applied to TCR pairs. To estimate false discovery rates, a later analysis permuted the HLA or CMV assignments 20 times. In a later analysis, co-occurring TCRs were grouped using DBSCAN, with TCRdist sequence similarity added in when clustering inside HLA-allele-positive subsets. Co-occurrence clustering excluded repertoires with fewer than 30,000 or more than 120,000 public chains, plus five with anomalous nucleotide sharing. As stored in TCRdb, this immuneACCESS dataset retains in-frame rearrangements with V and J assigned. A fraction of the clones does not appear; measured against another copy, unresolved V genes explain less than half of the discrepancy, and the remainder lacks a known reason. V and J calls and clone size are as listed in that table; D and trimming were resolved from the DNA. The table for this sample lists under 150,000 clones; 70% to 85% of them were counted only once. The top ten hold roughly 1.2% of the sample.

The study at large found these results: Broadly in line with IMGT annotations, most TCR beta V segments showed up in productive rearrangements about 87% or about 30% of the time in an earlier analysis of several hundred of the donors. Only TCR beta chains were sequenced in this cohort, and the absence of alpha or paired-chain data limited detectable features. In a later analysis, HLA-associated TCR beta chains were found to be more clonally expanded and to have lower generation probabilities than equally common non-associated chains. Correlated functional status among segregating V segments might reflect linkage disequilibrium, but an unknown experimental factor could not be ruled out. Seventeen rarely observed V segments, including chromosome 9 orphons, were excluded from the earlier analysis of approximately 500 of the donors because counts were too low. A group of highly shared sequence variants was considered likely to be a technical artifact of the sequencing pipeline. A further reported finding was that TCR beta sequences accurately predicted the HLA-A and HLA-B alleles for most subjects in the first cohort. In a later analysis, the rate of TCR association differed among HLA loci, with DRB1 alleles having the most associated TCRs and HLA-C alleles having the fewest. V-gene and J-gene trimming of TCR beta chains was associated with a missense DCLRE1C variant in a later genetic analysis, and the association was replicated in an independent cohort. The 87-base-pair reads could not distinguish some IMGT-functional V segments, including TRBV6-2 and TRBV6-3, so those segments were excluded. According to a later genetic analysis, donors in an Asian-associated ancestry cluster had fewer N-insertions in productive TCRs than the approximately 700-donor mean. The authors suggested that the approach could potentially be generalized to other disease states and immunological phenotypes. In vitro tests confirmed that a few of the cytomegalovirus-associated TCR beta chains recognize cytomegalovirus antigens. The study gave a list of more than 150 TCR beta chains associated with cytomegalovirus. Assigning TCR associations to individual alleles was difficult when HLA alleles, especially DR and DQ, strongly co-occurred. Immune exposure information for the cohort was limited to CMV serostatus. A later analysis reported that several top co-occurrence clusters appeared linked to parvovirus B19, influenza, CMV and Epstein-Barr virus. Roughly uniform sequencing depth across donors was assumed in presence/absence analyses, although this assumption may not hold. Most CMV-associated TCR beta chains appeared to be HLA-restricted in a later analysis, and the HLA associations seemed to be driven largely by CMV exposure. Cytomegalovirus status was reported to be diagnosed by the classifier with high specificity and sensitivity in both the original and validation cohorts. Because some donors lacked HLA typing at each locus, the association tests relied only on the typed subset. At a false discovery rate of 0.05, a later analysis linked some 18,000 TCR beta sequences to specific HLA alleles. Most TCR sequences were observed very rarely across donors, whereas some public TCRs were present in many individuals.

The cohort consisted of 600 to 750 healthy bone marrow donors. Cohort members were all nominally healthy when sampled, although unrecorded immune exposures were likely present. The donor was CMV seronegative and belonged to the group of several hundred seronegative cohort members. A peripheral blood sample was provided by each donor, and peripheral blood mononuclear cells were used for TCR beta sequencing. The Qiagen DNeasy Blood Extraction Kit was used to extract genomic DNA from the blood cell samples. The rearrangement joined TRBV5-1 to TRBJ2-3, with 8 junctional bases fitting TRBD2. The TCR comes from a boy between 10 and 17 years old in good health and CMV-seronegative. The material sequenced was PBMCs. The DNA sequence reads TGCGCCAGCAGCTTGGGAGCGGGAGACACAGATACGCAGTATTTT. Translation gives CASSLGAGDTDTQYF.